Following are 6 T cell receptor beta chains from one sample sequenced in a study of shared clonotypes between healthy human individuals. The table came from immunoSEQ multiplex PCR; TCRdb's copy has only in-frame clones and leaves some out. The sample shows approximately 87,000 clones, about 64% of them seen only once. The source material was memory CD8+ T cells sorted from blood. Subset of the sample: CD45RO+ cells pooled with CCR7-negative TemRA cells. The receptors come from a man aged 25 to 40 in good health.

This clone is a singleton in its sample. The chain employs TRBV7-2 and TRBJ2-1; 13 bases line up with TRBD2. V shed 1 base and J 9 bases; nucleotides not matched to a gene: 9. From germline, CDR1 is SGHTA and CDR2 FQGNSA. The CDR3 consists of 17 residues. CDR3 sequence: CASSLVRRTSGSIEQFF. The CDR3 coding sequence is TGTGCCAGCAGCTTAGTCCGGAGGACTAGCGGGAGTATTGAGCAGTTCTTC.

This clone came up many times. This chain joins TRBV30 and TRBJ1-5, with a possible D match to TRBD1 (6 bases). The CDR3 length is 14 residues. The germline gives CDR1 GTSNPN, CDR2 SVGIG (reference sequence). Trimming removed 3 bases from V and 3 bases from J, with 12 bases in between. CDR3 sequence (DNA): TGTGCCTGGAGCGAGGACAGTTTCAATCAGCCCCAGCATTTT. This translates into CAWSEDSFNQPQHF. Combining the CDR3 with reference TRBV30 and TRBJ1-5 gives the whole variable domain SQTIHQWPATLVQPVGSPLSLECTVEGTSNPNLYWYRQAAGRGLQLLFYSVGIGQISSEVPQNLSASRPQDRQFILSSKKLLLSDSGFYLCAWSEDSFNQPQHFGDGTRLSIL.

This clone was recorded a few times. The chain recombines TRBV4-1 with TRBJ1-4; tentative D call: TRBD1 (6 bases). The CDR3 extends over 15 amino acids. With 4 bases removed from V and 8 bases from J, the gap between germline ends came to 17 bases. CDR1 is MGHRA, CDR2 YSYEKL, per germline. The CDR3 spells CASSLRQVSEEKLFF. CDR3 nucleotides: TGCGCCAGCAGCCTTAGACAGGTGTCAGAGGAAAAACTGTTTTTT.

This sequence joins TRBV28 and TRBJ2-1, with 12 bases that match TRBD2. This CDR3 is built from 17 residues. V shed 5 bases, J shed 4 bases, and the junction held 9 bases outside the gene matches. The germline CDR1 and CDR2 sequences are MDHEN and SYDVKM. CDR3 in amino acids: CASSGYLTSGSYNEQFF. The DNA for the CDR3 is TGTGCCAGCAGTGGCTACCTGACTAGCGGGAGTTACAATGAGCAGTTCTTC.

CDR3 coding DNA: TGTGCCAGCAGTACCGTTGCAGGGCCGGCACTAGCGGGAGGGATCAATGAGCAGTTCTTC. It specifies CASSTVAGPALAGGINEQFF. The chain uses TRBV28 and TRBJ2-1; 13 bases fit TRBD2. The CDR3 spans 20 residues. J gave up 6 bases and V 5 bases, and 19 bases lay outside the gene matches. Per germline, CDR1 MDHEN and CDR2 SYDVKM.

This clone has only a few counts. Other nucleotide sequences from this sample produce the same CDR3. CDR3 bases: TGTGCCAGCAGTCTAGGACCCTCTGGAAACACCATATATTTT. As protein: CASSLGPSGNTIYF. The rearrangement links TRBV27 to TRBJ1-3; D remains unclear. The length of the CDR3 is 14 residues. Trimming left V 5 bases short and J 0 bases short, with 8 bases between. Germline V lookup: CDR1 MNHEY, CDR2 SMNVEV (reference sequence).